The source of this TCR beta chain is a study of blood T cells in healthy people across ages. Germline trimming cut 4 bases from V and 1 base from J; bases unmatched to any gene: 15. Germline V gene data show CDR1 as LGHNA and CDR2 as YNFKEQ. The CDR3 is made up of 18 amino acids. Primed by a sample-barcoded 5' primer and a J-beta primer mix, a second PCR proceeded for roughly 7 to 11 cycles. A tag from a template-switch adaptor with 12 random nucleotides marked each cDNA molecule. Each CDR3 protein gets one entry after TCRdb re-called the 5' RACE reads with MiXCR. The sample records 780,000 or so distinct CDR3 sequences, around three fifths being singletons. This clonotype was seen a few times. Every donor provided roughly 10 milliliters of peripheral blood.

Sequenced sample: blood. J is TRBJ2-7 and V is TRBV4-2, with 8 bases that match TRBD2. The origin of this receptor is a man aged 35-49 years in good health. The CDR3 DNA is TGTGCCAGCAGCCTGCAGACTAGCGCCGAAACCAGGTCCTACGAGCAGTACTTC. Amino acid sequence: CASSLQTSAETRSYEQYF.